Following are 5 T cell receptor beta chains from one sample sequenced in a study of T cell responses to AZD1222 COVID-19 vaccine. TCRdb's copy holds only in-frame clones and misses some; the assay was immunoSEQ multiplex PCR. The sample carries some 130,000 clones, more than 85% recorded once. The starting material was peripheral blood, obtained on day 0 of AZD1222 vaccination. Every receptor here comes from an adult in good health.

The V and J genes are TRBV6-5 and TRBJ1-4; a possible D gene is TRBD1 (5 bases). Trimming removed 3 bases at V and 3 bases at J, with 14 bases between. Germline V lookup: CDR1 MNHEY, CDR2 SVGAGI. This CDR3 comprises 16 residues. As DNA, the CDR3 is TGTGCCAGCAGTTATCGGCTGAGGGGCGCTAATGAAAAACTGTTTTTT. Translation gives CASSYRLRGANEKLFF.

The chain links TRBV7-8 to TRBJ2-7, with D perhaps TRBD1 (8 bases). The CDR3 runs 15 residues. V lost 6 bases, J lost 2 bases, and 17 bases lay in between. In germline, CDR1 is SGHVS, CDR2 FQNEAQ. Written as DNA, the CDR3 is TGTGCCAGCAGGAAAACAGGGGGGGGAACCTACGAGCAGTACTTC. As protein: CASRKTGGGTYEQYF. Variable domain in full (rest from reference TRBV7-8 and TRBJ2-7): GAGVSQSPRYKVAKRGQDVALRCDPISGHVSLFWYQQALGQGPEFLTYFQNEAQLDKSGLPSDRFFAERPEGSVSTLKIQRTQQEDSAVYLCASRKTGGGTYEQYFGPGTRLTVT.

The chain has TRBV9 and TRBJ1-2; no clear D. CDR3 length: 16 amino acids. Germline V CDR1 and CDR2: SGDLS, YYNGEE. V dropped 0 bases and J dropped 8 bases, with 20 bases sitting between them. The CDR3 sequence: CASSVALETTRRGYTF. CDR3 nucleotides: TGTGCCAGCAGCGTAGCCCTAGAGACTACCCGAAGGGGCTACACCTTC.

The chain is built from TRBV7-6 and TRBJ1-5, with 7 bases identical to TRBD1. CDR1 and CDR2 (germline): SGHVS, FNYEAQ. The junction had 5 bases not matched to a gene; V was cut back by 5 bases and J by 1 base. This CDR3 has 15 amino acids. The CDR3 loop reads CASSLSGGSNQPQHF. CDR3 nucleotide sequence: TGTGCCAGCAGCCTTTCAGGGGGGAGCAATCAGCCCCAGCATTTT.

This clone came up once. The V gene is TRBV7-9, the J gene TRBJ2-1; 7 bases map to TRBD1. Unmatched junction bases numbered 3, after V lost 0 bases and J lost 4 bases. The CDR3 length is 15 residues. Germline CDR1 and CDR2: SEHNR and FQNEAQ (reference sequence). Here the CDR3 DNA reads TGTGCCAGCAGCTTAGCACAGGGGAAATACAATGAGCAGTTCTTC. Its translation: CASSLAQGKYNEQFF. Drawing the rest from reference TRBV7-9 and TRBJ2-1, the complete variable domain is DTGVSQNPRHKITKRGQNVTFRCDPISEHNRLYWYRQTLGQGPEFLTYFQNEAQLEKSRLLSDRFSAERPKGSFSTLEIQRTEQGDSAMYLCASSLAQGKYNEQFFGPGTRLTVL.